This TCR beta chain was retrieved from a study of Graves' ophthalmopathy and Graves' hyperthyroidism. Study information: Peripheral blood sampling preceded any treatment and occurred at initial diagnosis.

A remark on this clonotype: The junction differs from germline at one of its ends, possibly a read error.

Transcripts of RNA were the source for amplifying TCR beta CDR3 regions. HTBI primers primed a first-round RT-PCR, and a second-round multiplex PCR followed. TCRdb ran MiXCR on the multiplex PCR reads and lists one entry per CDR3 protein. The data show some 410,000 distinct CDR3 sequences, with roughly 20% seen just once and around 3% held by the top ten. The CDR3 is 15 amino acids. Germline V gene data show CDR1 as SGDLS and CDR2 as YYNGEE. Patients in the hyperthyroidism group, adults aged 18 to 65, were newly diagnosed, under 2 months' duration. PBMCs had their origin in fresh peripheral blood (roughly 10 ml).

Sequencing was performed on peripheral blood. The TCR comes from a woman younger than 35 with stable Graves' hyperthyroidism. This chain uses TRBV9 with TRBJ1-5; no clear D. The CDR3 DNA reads TGTGCCAGCAGCGTAGAAGGTAGCAGCAATCAGCCCCAGGATTTT. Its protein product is CASSVEGSSNQPQDF.